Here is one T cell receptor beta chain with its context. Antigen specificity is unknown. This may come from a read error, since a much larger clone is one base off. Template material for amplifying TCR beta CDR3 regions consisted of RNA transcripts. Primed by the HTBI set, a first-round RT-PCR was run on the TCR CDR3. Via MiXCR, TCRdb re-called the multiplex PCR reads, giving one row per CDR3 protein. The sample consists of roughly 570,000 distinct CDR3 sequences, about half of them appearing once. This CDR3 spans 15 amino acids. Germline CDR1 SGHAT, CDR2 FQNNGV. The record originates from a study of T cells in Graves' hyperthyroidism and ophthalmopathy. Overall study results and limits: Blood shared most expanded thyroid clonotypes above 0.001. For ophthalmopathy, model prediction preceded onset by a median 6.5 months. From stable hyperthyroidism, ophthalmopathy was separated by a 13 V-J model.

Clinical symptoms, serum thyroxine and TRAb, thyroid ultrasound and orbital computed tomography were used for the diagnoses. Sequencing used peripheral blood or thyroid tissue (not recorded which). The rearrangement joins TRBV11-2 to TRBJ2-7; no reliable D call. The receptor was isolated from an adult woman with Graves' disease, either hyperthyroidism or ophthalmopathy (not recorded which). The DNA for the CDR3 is TGTGCCAGCAGTCCGAGGTTGGGTTATGAAGACGAGCAGTCCTTC. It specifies CASSPRLGYEDEQSF.